Following are 6 T cell receptor beta chains from one sample sequenced in a study of cytotoxic CD8 clonotypes in ibrutinib-treated CLL. TCRdb's copy holds only in-frame clones and misses some; the assay was immunoSEQ multiplex PCR. The sample lists about 310,000 clones, almost 80% occurring once. The specimen was PBMCs, collected before ibrutinib treatment. The receptors stem from a human donor with chronic lymphocytic leukemia.

This sequence joins TRBV5-4 and TRBJ2-5, with no clear D. Germline V lookup: CDR1 SGHNT, CDR2 YYREEE (reference sequence). Trimming took 0 bases from V and 2 from J, leaving 8 bases between them. This CDR3 comprises 14 residues. The chain's CDR3 is CASSLAIDQETQYF. The CDR3, as DNA: TGTGCCAGCAGCTTGGCCATAGATCAAGAGACCCAGTACTTC.

This clone appeared a single time. V is TRBV5-1 and J is TRBJ1-3; no definite D call. V lost 4 bases and J 0 bases, leaving 11 bases between the germline ends. In germline, CDR1 is SGHRS, CDR2 YFSETQ. The CDR3 covers 15 residues. The CDR3 DNA sequence: TGCGCCAGCAGCCCCGTTTTGAGCTCTGGAAACACCATATATTTT. It is translated as CASSPVLSSGNTIYF.

The genes are TRBV30 and TRBJ1-5; D gene uncertain. Germline values: CDR1 GTSNPN, CDR2 SVGIG (reference sequence). Trimming removed 2 bases at V and 0 bases at J, with 8 bases between. The CDR3 contains 14 residues. CDR3 region: CAWSFGLSNQPQHF. The CDR3 nucleotides read TGTGCCTGGAGTTTTGGGCTTAGCAATCAGCCCCAGCATTTT.

V gene TRBV9 combines with J gene TRBJ2-1; 9 bases fit TRBD2. This CDR3 comprises 16 residues. V dropped 0 bases and J dropped 8; count of bases not matched to a gene: 9. Germline loops: CDR1 SGDLS, CDR2 YYNGEE. The DNA of the CDR3 is TGTGCCAGCAGCGTAGCGGGCCTAGCGGGACTTGATGAGCAGTTCTTC. It yields the protein CASSVAGLAGLDEQFF.

V is TRBV15 and J is TRBJ2-7; D gene uncertain. The CDR3 spans 15 residues. V lost 1 base and J 2 bases, leaving 12 bases between the germline ends. Looked up from germline, CDR1 is LNHNV and CDR2 is YYDKDF (reference sequence). The CDR3 protein is CATSRVDAVTYEQYF. The DNA of the CDR3 is TGTGCCACCAGCAGAGTTGACGCGGTAACCTACGAGCAGTACTTC.

The rearrangement uses TRBV9 and TRBJ2-3, with TRBD2 identical over 7 bases. J gave up 1 base and V 3 bases, and 8 bases lay outside the gene matches. Germline lookup yields CDR1 SGDLS and CDR2 YYNGEE. This CDR3 comprises 16 residues. DNA for the CDR3: TGTGCCAGCAGCGAGTATAGGGCGGGAGGCACAGATACGCAGTATTTT. Translation: CASSEYRAGGTDTQYF.